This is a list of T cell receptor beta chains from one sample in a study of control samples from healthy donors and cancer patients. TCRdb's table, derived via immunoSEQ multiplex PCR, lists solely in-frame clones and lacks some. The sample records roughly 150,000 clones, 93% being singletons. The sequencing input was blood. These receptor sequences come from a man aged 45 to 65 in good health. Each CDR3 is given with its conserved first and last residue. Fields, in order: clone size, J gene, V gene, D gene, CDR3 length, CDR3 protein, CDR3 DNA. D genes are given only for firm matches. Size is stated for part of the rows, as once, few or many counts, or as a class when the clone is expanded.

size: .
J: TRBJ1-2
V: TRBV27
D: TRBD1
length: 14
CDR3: CASSPRTGEYGYTF
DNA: TGTGCCAGCAGTCCCCGGACAGGGGAATATGGCTACACCTTC

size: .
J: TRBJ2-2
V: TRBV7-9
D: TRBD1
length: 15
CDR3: CASRPGQGSIGELFF
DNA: TGTGCCAGCAGACCGGGACAGGGTTCGATCGGGGAGCTGTTTTTT

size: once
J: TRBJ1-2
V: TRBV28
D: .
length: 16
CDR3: CASSLPLGQVGYGYTF
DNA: TGTGCCAGCAGTTTACCTCTTGGGCAGGTCGGCTATGGCTACACCTTC

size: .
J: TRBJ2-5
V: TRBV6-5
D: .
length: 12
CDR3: CASRSTSETQYF
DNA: TGTGCCAGCAGATCTACCTCAGAGACCCAGTACTTC

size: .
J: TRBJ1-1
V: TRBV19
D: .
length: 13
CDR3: CASSIQRMTEAFF
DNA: TGTGCCAGTAGTATTCAGAGGATGACTGAAGCTTTCTTT

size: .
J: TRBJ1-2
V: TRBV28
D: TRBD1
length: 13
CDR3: CASSSGQNYGYTF
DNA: TGTGCCAGCAGCTCGGGACAGAACTATGGCTACACCTTC

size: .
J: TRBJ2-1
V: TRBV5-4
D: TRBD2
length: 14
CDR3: CASSQREEGNEQFF
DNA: TGTGCCAGCAGCCAGCGGGAGGAGGGCAATGAGCAGTTCTTC

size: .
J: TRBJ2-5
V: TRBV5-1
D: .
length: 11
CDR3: CASSLKETQYF
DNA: TGCGCCAGCAGCTTGAAAGAGACCCAGTACTTC

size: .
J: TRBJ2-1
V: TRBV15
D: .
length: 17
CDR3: CATSRDQAGAAYNEQFF
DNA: TGTGCCACCAGCAGAGATCAGGCCGGGGCCGCCTACAATGAGCAGTTCTTC

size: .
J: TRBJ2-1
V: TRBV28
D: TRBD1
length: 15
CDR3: CASSLAEPRDRGQFF
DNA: TGTGCCAGCAGTTTAGCGGAACCCCGGGACAGGGGGCAGTTCTTC

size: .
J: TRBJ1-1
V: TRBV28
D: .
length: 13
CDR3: CASSLGPDTEAFF
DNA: TGTGCCAGCAGTTTGGGGCCCGACACTGAAGCTTTCTTT

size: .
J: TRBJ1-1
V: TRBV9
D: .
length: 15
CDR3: CASSVEPDMNTEAFF
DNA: TGTGCCAGCAGCGTAGAGCCGGATATGAACACTGAAGCTTTCTTT

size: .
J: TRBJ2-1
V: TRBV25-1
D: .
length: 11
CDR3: CASSDGNEQFF
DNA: TGTGCCAGCAGTGACGGTAATGAGCAGTTCTTC

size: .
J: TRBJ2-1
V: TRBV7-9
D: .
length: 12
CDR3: CASSPPGNEQFF
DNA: TGTGCCAGCAGCCCGCCCGGGAATGAGCAGTTCTTC

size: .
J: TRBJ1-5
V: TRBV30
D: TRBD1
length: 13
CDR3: CAWSRGPNQPQHF
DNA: TGTGCCTGGAGTAGGGGGCCTAATCAGCCCCAACATTTT

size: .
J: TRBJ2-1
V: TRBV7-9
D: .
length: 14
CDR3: CASSSRVRGNEQFF
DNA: TGTGCCAGCAGCTCCCGGGTTAGGGGCAATGAGCAGTTCTTC

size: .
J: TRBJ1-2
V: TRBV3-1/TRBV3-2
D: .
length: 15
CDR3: CASSQAPESIYGYTF
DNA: TGTGCCAGCAGCCAAGCGCCAGAGTCCATCTATGGCTACACCTTC

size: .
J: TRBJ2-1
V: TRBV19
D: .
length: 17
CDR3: CASCKRAGLGTGNEQFF
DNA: TGTGCCAGTTGTAAGAGGGCGGGTCTGGGAACTGGAAATGAGCAGTTCTTC

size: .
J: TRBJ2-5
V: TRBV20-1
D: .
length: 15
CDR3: CSASEGLRGQETQYF
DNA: TGCAGTGCTAGTGAGGGGCTAAGGGGCCAAGAGACCCAGTACTTC

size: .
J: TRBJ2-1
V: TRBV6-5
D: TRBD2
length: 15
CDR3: CASRPGTSGSSEQFF
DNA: TGTGCCAGCAGACCCGGGACTAGCGGGAGTTCTGAGCAGTTCTTC

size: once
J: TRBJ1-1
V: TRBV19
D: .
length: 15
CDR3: CASSHRGVANTEAFF
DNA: TGTGCCAGTAGTCATCGGGGGGTGGCGAACACTGAAGCTTTCTTT

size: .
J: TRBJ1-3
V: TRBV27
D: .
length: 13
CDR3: CASSSQSGNTIYF
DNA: TGTGCCAGCAGTTCTCAATCTGGAAACACCATATATTTT

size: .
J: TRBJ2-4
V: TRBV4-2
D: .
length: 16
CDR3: CASSQDSGLAKNIQYF
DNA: TGTGCCAGCAGCCAAGACAGCGGGTTAGCCAAAAACATTCAGTACTTC

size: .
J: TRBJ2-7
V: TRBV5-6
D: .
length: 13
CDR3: CASSLPSSYEQYF
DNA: TGTGCCAGCAGTCTCCCCAGCTCCTACGAGCAGTACTTC

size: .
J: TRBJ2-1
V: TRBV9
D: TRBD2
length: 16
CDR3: CASSVLTSGAYNEQFF
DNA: TGTGCCAGCAGCGTACTTACTAGCGGAGCCTACAATGAGCAGTTCTTC

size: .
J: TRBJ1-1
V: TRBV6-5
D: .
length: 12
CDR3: CASSYSRQEAFF
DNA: TGTGCCAGCAGTTACTCGAGACAGGAAGCTTTCTTT

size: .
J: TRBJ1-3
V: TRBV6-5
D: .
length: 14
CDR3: CASRRPGSGNTIYF
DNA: TGTGCCAGCAGAAGGCCAGGGTCAGGAAACACCATATATTTT

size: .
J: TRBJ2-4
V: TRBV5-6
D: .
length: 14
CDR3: CASSPGLAKNIQYF
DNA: TGTGCCAGCAGCCCCGGACTAGCCAAAAACATTCAGTACTTC

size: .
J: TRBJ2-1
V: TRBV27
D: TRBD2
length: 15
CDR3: CASSLYGLVVNEQFF
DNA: TGTGCCAGCAGTTTATATGGACTAGTGGTCAATGAGCAGTTCTTC

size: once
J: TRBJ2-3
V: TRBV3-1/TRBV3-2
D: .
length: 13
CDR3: CASSQGAADTQYF
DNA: TGTGCCAGCAGCCAGGGGGCGGCAGATACGCAGTATTTT

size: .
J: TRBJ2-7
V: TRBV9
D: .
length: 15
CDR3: CASSANTNPSYEQYF
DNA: TGTGCCAGCAGCGCCAATACCAACCCGAGCTACGAGCAGTACTTC

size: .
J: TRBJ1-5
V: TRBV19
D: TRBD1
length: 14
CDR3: CASTKGQGNQPQHF
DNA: TGTGCCAGTACTAAAGGACAGGGCAATCAGCCCCAGCATTTT

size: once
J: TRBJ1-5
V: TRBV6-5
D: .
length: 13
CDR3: CASRGQNNQPQHF
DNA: TGTGCCAGCAGAGGGCAGAACAATCAGCCCCAGCATTTT

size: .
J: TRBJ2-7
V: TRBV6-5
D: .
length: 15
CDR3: CASSYSRGSSYEQYF
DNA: TGTGCCAGCAGTTACTCCCGGGGGAGCTCCTACGAGCAGTACTTC

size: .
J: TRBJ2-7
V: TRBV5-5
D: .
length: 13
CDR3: CASSLVGGGEQYF
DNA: TGTGCCAGCAGCTTGGTAGGGGGAGGGGAGCAGTACTTC

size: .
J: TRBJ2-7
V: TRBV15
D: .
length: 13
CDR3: CATGVGRAYEQYF
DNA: TGTGCCACCGGGGTGGGTCGAGCCTACGAGCAGTACTTC

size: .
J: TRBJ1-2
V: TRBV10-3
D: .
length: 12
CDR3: CAITADSYGYTF
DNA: TGTGCCATCACCGCGGACAGCTATGGCTACACCTTC

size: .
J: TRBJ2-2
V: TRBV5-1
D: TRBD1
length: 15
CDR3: CASSPRAGGTGELFF
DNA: TGCGCCAGCAGCCCCCGAGCAGGGGGCACCGGGGAGCTGTTTTTT

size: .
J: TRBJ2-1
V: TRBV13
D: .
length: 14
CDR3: CASSLTGVHNEQFF
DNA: TGTGCCAGCAGCTTAACGGGGGTGCACAATGAGCAGTTCTTC

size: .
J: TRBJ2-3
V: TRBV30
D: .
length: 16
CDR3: CAWGSAAGGGTDTQYF
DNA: TGTGCCTGGGGATCCGCGGCAGGAGGGGGCACAGATACGCAGTATTTT

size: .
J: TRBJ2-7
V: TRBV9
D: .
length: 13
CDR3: CASSVSGLGEQYF
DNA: TGTGCCAGCAGCGTAAGCGGGCTCGGCGAGCAGTACTTC

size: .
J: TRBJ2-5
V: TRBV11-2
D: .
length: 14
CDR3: CASSLVGRQETQYF
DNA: TGTGCCAGCAGCTTAGTCGGGAGACAAGAGACCCAGTACTTC

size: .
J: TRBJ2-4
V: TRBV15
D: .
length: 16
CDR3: CATSTSLGRAPNIQYF
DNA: TGTGCCACCAGCACCTCCCTGGGAAGGGCCCCAAACATTCAGTACTTC

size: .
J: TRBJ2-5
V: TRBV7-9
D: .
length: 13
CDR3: CASSLKSGFTQYF
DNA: TGTGCCAGCAGCTTAAAATCAGGATTTACCCAGTACTTC

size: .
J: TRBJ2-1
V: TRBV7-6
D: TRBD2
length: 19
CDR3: CASSLGQESYSGRGNEQFF
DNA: TGTGCCAGCAGCTTAGGACAAGAGAGCTACAGCGGGAGGGGTAATGAGCAGTTCTTC

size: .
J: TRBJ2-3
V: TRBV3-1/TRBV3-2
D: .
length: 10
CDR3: CASRGHTQYF
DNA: TGTGCCAGCAGGGGGCATACGCAGTATTTT

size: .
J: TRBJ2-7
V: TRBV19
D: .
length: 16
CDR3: CASSMAAGRALGEQYF
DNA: TGTGCCAGTAGTATGGCGGCGGGCAGGGCCCTAGGCGAGCAGTACTTC

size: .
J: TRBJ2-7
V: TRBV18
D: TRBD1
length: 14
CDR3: CASSYRDSSYEQYF
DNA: TGTGCCAGCTCTTACCGGGACAGCTCCTACGAGCAGTACTTC

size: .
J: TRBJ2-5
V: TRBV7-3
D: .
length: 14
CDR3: CASSLRGLGETQYF
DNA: TGTGCCAGCAGCTTAAGGGGGCTGGGAGAGACCCAGTACTTC

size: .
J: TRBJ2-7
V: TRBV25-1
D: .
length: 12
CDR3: CASKGHRYEQYF
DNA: TGTGCCAGCAAGGGACACCGCTACGAGCAGTACTTC

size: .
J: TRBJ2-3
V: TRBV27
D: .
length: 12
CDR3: CASSTGLNTQYF
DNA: TGTGCCAGCAGTACAGGGTTAAATACGCAGTATTTT

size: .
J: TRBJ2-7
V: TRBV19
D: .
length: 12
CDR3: CASSFAGNEQYF
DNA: TGTGCCAGTAGTTTTGCGGGGAACGAGCAGTACTTC

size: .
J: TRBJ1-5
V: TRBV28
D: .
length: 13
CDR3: CASSRDSNQPQHF
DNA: TGTGCCAGCAGTCGGGACAGCAATCAGCCCCAGCATTTT